The rows below give T cell receptor beta chains drawn from one sample of a study of patients and donors after allogeneic stem cell transplantation. TCRdb redid the calling of the RT-PCR reads with MiXCR, one entry per CDR3 protein. The sample holds about a million distinct CDR3 sequences, 18% seen once. The sequenced sample was blood, either unsorted or a sorted T cell fraction (not recorded which). These receptors were collected from a human donor who was either an allogeneic HSCT recipient or a stem cell or donor lymphocyte infusion donor (not recorded which). It is not recorded whose cells these are; they may come from a transplant donor. Both conserved end residues are part of each CDR3. D genes are given only for firm matches. Size is stated for part of the rows, as once, few or many counts, or as a class when the clone is expanded.

>TRBV6-1|TRBJ1-5|NA|NA
CASRETEIQPQHF
TGTGCCAGCAGAGAGACAGAAATTCAGCCCCAGCATTTT
>TRBV5-5|TRBJ1-2|NA|NA
CASSFHTFGGYTF
TGTGCCAGCAGCTTCCACACGTTTGGCGGCTACACCTTC
>TRBV5-6|TRBJ2-3|few|TRBD1
CASSLQSRGNTDTQYF
TGTGCCAGCAGCTTGCAGAGCAGGGGGAACACAGATACGCAGTATTTT
>TRBV5-1|TRBJ1-1|few|NA
CASSFLNTDTEAFF
TGCGCCAGCAGCTTTCTCAACACAGACACTGAAGCTTTCTTT
>TRBV5-1|TRBJ1-5|NA|NA
CASSPGTYSNQPQHF
TGCGCCAGCAGCCCAGGGACCTATAGCAATCAGCCCCAGCATTTT
>TRBV7-9|TRBJ1-3|few|TRBD1
CASSLRGDSGNTIYF
TGTGCCAGCAGCTTGAGAGGGGACAGTGGAAACACCATATATTTT
>TRBV6-1|TRBJ2-7|NA|NA
CASSEVPDSSAYEQYF
TGTGCCAGCAGTGAAGTCCCGGACTCCTCGGCTTACGAGCAGTACTTC
>TRBV6-5|TRBJ2-7|NA|TRBD1
CASSSPIAGTGYYEQYF
TGTGCCAGCAGTTCCCCAATTGCAGGGACAGGCTACTACGAGCAGTACTTC
>TRBV18|TRBJ2-7|few|NA
CASSPLKEVYEQYF
TGTGCCAGCTCACCGTTAAAAGAGGTTTACGAGCAGTACTTC
>TRBV6-2/TRBV6-3|TRBJ1-5|NA|NA
CASRPGVWVNQPQHF
TGTGCCAGCAGACCCGGCGTTTGGGTTAATCAGCCCCAGCATTTT
>TRBV5-1|TRBJ2-7|few|NA
CASSSSGTPIADEQYF
TGCGCCAGCAGCTCCTCCGGGACACCGATAGCCGACGAGCAGTACTTC
>TRBV9|TRBJ2-2|NA|NA
CASSPTRGDGTGELFF
TGTGCCAGCAGCCCCACGCGAGGGGACGGCACCGGGGAGCTGTTTTTT
>TRBV2|TRBJ2-4|NA|NA
CASSIGELGVKNIQYF
TGTGCCAGCAGTATCGGCGAGTTGGGGGTCAAAAACATTCAGTACTTC
>TRBV11-1|TRBJ2-3|few|TRBD2
CASSWASGRALSPTDTQYF
TGTGCCAGCAGCTGGGCTAGCGGGAGGGCCTTGTCCCCCACAGATACGCAGTATTTT
>TRBV20-1|TRBJ2-7|NA|NA
CSARVISTGTYEQYF
TGCAGTGCTAGAGTAATTTCGACAGGCACCTACGAGCAGTACTTC
>TRBV7-2|TRBJ2-7|NA|TRBD2
CASSLGGAGVNYEQYF
TGTGCCAGCAGCTTAGGAGGGGCGGGGGTCAACTACGAGCAGTACTTC
>TRBV18|TRBJ2-7|few|NA
CASTSQTAPYEQYF
TGTGCCAGCACCTCCCAGACAGCTCCCTACGAGCAGTACTTC
>TRBV29-1|TRBJ2-2|NA|NA
CSVVTRGPNTGELFF
TGCAGCGTTGTAACGAGAGGGCCAAACACCGGGGAGCTGTTTTTT
>TRBV4-1|TRBJ1-4|NA|TRBD1
CASSQDERGTGVFF
TGCGCCAGCAGCCAAGATGAGCGCGGGACAGGGGTATTTTTT
>TRBV5-1|TRBJ2-2|NA|NA
CASSLERVANTGELFF
TGCGCCAGCAGCTTGGAGAGAGTCGCGAACACCGGGGAGCTGTTTTTT
>TRBV12-3/TRBV12-4|TRBJ2-7|many|NA
CASSLSVRYEQYF
TGTGCCAGCAGTTTGAGTGTGCGATACGAGCAGTACTTC
>TRBV4-3|TRBJ1-1|NA|NA
CASSPPGGGEAEAFF
TGCGCCAGCAGCCCTCCCGGGGGAGGAGAAGCTGAAGCTTTCTTT
>TRBV5-1|TRBJ2-1|NA|NA
CASRSLNNEQFF
TGCGCCAGCAGGAGCCTTAACAATGAGCAGTTCTTC
>TRBV9|TRBJ2-3|few|TRBD2
CASSDGASGGGTDTQYF
TGTGCCAGCAGCGACGGAGCTAGCGGGGGCGGCACAGATACGCAGTATTTT
>TRBV11-3|TRBJ2-1|NA|TRBD2
CASSLRRELGEQFF
TGTGCCAGCAGCCTCCGGCGGGAGCTCGGCGAGCAGTTCTTC
>TRBV5-1|TRBJ1-1|many|NA
CASSPGVTMNTEAFF
TGCGCCAGCAGTCCGGGGGTTACCATGAACACTGAAGCTTTCTTT
>TRBV28|TRBJ2-7|few|NA
CASSLSSLTSYEQYF
TGTGCCAGCAGTTTATCTAGTCTAACCTCCTACGAGCAGTACTTC
>TRBV12-3/TRBV12-4|TRBJ2-3|many|NA
CASSLGASTDTQYF
TGTGCCAGCAGCCTAGGGGCCTCAACAGATACGCAGTATTTT
>TRBV27|TRBJ1-1|few|TRBD1
CASSDRGHNTEAFF
TGTGCCAGCAGTGACAGGGGGCACAACACTGAAGCTTTCTTT
>TRBV12-3/TRBV12-4|TRBJ2-7|few|TRBD2
CASSLRSGGTSYEQYF
TGTGCCAGCAGTTTACGGTCCGGGGGGACTTCCTACGAGCAGTACTTC
>TRBV29-1|TRBJ1-1|many|NA
CSAMWGGWLNTEAFF
TGCAGCGCTATGTGGGGGGGCTGGTTGAACACTGAAGCTTTCTTT
>TRBV12-3/TRBV12-4|TRBJ2-1|NA|NA
CASSFAGAPYEQFF
TGTGCCAGCAGCTTCGCAGGGGCGCCGTATGAGCAGTTCTTC
>TRBV5-1|TRBJ2-1|NA|NA
CATTPAANEQFF
TGCGCCACCACCCCAGCGGCAAATGAGCAGTTCTTC
>TRBV12-3/TRBV12-4|TRBJ1-1|once|NA
CASRGGWNTEAFF
TGTGCCAGCAGGGGCGGATGGAACACTGAAGCTTTCTTT
>TRBV11-2|TRBJ2-3|few|TRBD2
CASSLVGLAGADTQYF
TGTGCCAGCAGCTTAGTAGGCCTAGCGGGCGCAGATACGCAGTATTTT
>TRBV29-1|TRBJ2-2|NA|NA
CSGRRGARDTGELFF
TGCAGCGGACGAAGGGGGGCGAGGGACACCGGGGAGCTGTTTTTT
>TRBV5-6|TRBJ1-5|few|NA
CASSLGGALYSNQPQHF
TGTGCCAGCAGCTTGGGAGGCGCTCTCTATAGCAATCAGCCCCAGCATTTT